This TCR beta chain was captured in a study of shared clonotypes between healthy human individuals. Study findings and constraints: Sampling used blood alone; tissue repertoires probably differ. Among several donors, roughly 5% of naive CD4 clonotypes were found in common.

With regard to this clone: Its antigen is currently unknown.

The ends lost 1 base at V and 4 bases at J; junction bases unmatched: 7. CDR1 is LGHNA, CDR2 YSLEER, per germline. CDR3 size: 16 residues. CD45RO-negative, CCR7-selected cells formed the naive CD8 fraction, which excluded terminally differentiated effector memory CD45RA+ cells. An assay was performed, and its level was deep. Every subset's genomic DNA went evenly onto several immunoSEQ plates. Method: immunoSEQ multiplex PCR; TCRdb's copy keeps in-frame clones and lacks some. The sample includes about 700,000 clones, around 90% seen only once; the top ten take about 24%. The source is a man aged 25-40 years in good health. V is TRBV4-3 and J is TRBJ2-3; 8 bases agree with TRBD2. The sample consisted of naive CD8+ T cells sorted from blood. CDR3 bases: TGCGCCAGCAGCCAAGCACTAGCGGAACCAGCAGATACGCAGTATTTT. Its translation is CASSQALAEPADTQYF.